The next 10 T cell receptor beta chains were all read from a single sample in a study of CD4 T cell repertoires in COVID-19. Here immunoSEQ multiplex PCR was the method, and the copy in TCRdb shows in-frame clones only, minus some. The data hold 60,000 to 90,000 clones, with about four fifths observed a single time. The source material was CD4+ T cells from peripheral blood, sampled after recovery from COVID-19. The source of these receptors is a human donor who had COVID-19.

The chain uses TRBV6-1 and TRBJ1-2; D possibly corresponds to TRBD1 (6 bases). Germline V CDR1 and CDR2: MNHNS, SASEGT. The CDR3 has 13 amino acids. Trimming removed 2 bases from V and 7 bases from J, with 11 bases in between. In DNA form, the CDR3 reads TGTGCCAGCAGTGAATTCGGGGGGGCTGGCTACACCTTC. Translation: CASSEFGGAGYTF.

The CDR3 DNA follows: TGTGCCAGCAGTTACTCCGCGCCTCCCGGCTCCTACGAGCAGTACTTC. This translates into CASSYSAPPGSYEQYF. V usage is TRBV6-2 or TRBV6-3 and J usage is TRBJ2-7, with no clear D. The CDR3 is made up of 16 amino acids. Germline assignment: CDR1 MNHEY and CDR2 SVGEGT. V dropped 0 bases and J dropped 0 bases, with 12 bases sitting between them.

This clone was picked up one time. This chain joins TRBV6-5 and TRBJ1-5, with D unresolved. V was trimmed by 2 bases and J by 7 bases, leaving 9 bases between them. In germline, CDR1 is MNHEY, CDR2 SVGAGI. The CDR3 contains 13 residues. The CDR3 region is CASSYTPGQPQHF. CDR3 sequence (DNA): TGTGCCAGCAGTTACACCCCTGGACAGCCCCAGCATTTT.

The V gene is TRBV21-1, the J gene TRBJ1-2; the table gives TRBD1 as D, unverified against the DNA. TRBV21-1 is classified as a pseudogene. This CDR3 is 15 amino acids long. The CDR3 region has the DNA TGTGCCAGCAGCTCTCCAGGGGGCAGGAACTATGGCTACACCTTC. It translates to CASSSPGGRNYGYTF.

The chain employs TRBV4-1 and TRBJ1-6, with D perhaps matching TRBD1 (6 bases). The ends were cut back, 5 bases at V and 4 bases at J, with 15 bases in the middle. The germline V gene has CDR1 MGHRA and CDR2 YSYEKL. The CDR3 length is 16 residues. DNA of the CDR3: TGCGCCAGCAGCAGACAGGCAGGGGATTATAATTCACCCCTCCACTTT. Its translation is CASSRQAGDYNSPLHF.

CDR3 loop: CASGSGGVSDTQYF. Written as DNA, the CDR3 is TGTGCTAGTGGGTCGGGCGGAGTAAGTGATACGCAGTATTTT. The chain has TRBV12-5 and TRBJ2-3; D uncertain. Germline CDR1 is LGHNT and CDR2 is FRNRAP. Trimming took off 6 bases at V and 6 bases at J, with 16 bases between the two ends. CDR3 length equals 14 residues. Full variable domain (outside the CDR3, taken from reference TRBV12-5 and TRBJ2-3): DARVTQTPRHKVTEMGQEVTMRCQPILGHNTVFWYRQTMMQGLELLAYFRNRAPLDDSGMPKDRFSAEMPDATLATLKIQPSEPRDSAVYFCASGSGGVSDTQYFGPGTRLTVL.

This sequence joins TRBV9 and TRBJ2-7, with D tentatively TRBD2 (5 bases). This CDR3 spans 14 amino acids. Per germline, CDR1 SGDLS and CDR2 YYNGEE. Between the trimmed V and J ends, which lost 0 bases and 3 bases, there was a span of 10 bases. The CDR3 sequence: CASSVGPGNYEQYF. CDR3 DNA sequence: TGTGCCAGCAGCGTAGGTCCGGGAAACTACGAGCAGTACTTC.

This clone has just one count. The chain combines TRBV6-1 with TRBJ2-7; D uncertain. In germline, CDR1 is MNHNS, CDR2 SASEGT. V lost 1 base, J lost 2 bases, and 12 bases lay in between. The CDR3 length is 15 residues. DNA for the CDR3: TGTGCCAGCAGTGAAGGATTAGAGTTCGCCTACGAGCAGTACTTC. This codes for CASSEGLEFAYEQYF.

This clone was seen once. The V gene is TRBV28, the J gene TRBJ1-1; 8 nucleotides match TRBD1. Germline CDR1 reads MDHEN; CDR2 reads SYDVKM. V lost 2 bases to trimming and J lost 6 bases; unmatched junction nucleotides: 5. The CDR3 totals 14 residues. The CDR3 sequence: CASSLRQGASEAFF. CDR3 DNA sequence: TGTGCCAGCAGTTTAAGGCAGGGGGCATCTGAAGCTTTCTTT.

CDR3 DNA: TGTGCCAGCAGCGTTGGTGGGGGGCCGACAGATACGCAGTATTTT. Amino acid sequence: CASSVGGGPTDTQYF. J is TRBJ2-3 and V is TRBV9; the D gene could be TRBD1 or TRBD2 (6 bases each). Germline V gene sequence: CDR1 SGDLS, CDR2 YYNGEE. The CDR3 consists of 15 residues. The V end was cut by 2 bases, the J end by 3 bases, with 13 bases between.